The next 25 T cell receptor beta chains were all read from a single sample in a study of molecular identifiers for immune sequencing clone quantification. One entry per CDR3 protein, called by TCRdb with MiXCR from the PCR reads. The sample records approximately 20,000 distinct CDR3 sequences, 20% to 25% being singletons. Sequencing was carried out using naive CD8+ T cells from blood, with Jurkat cell RNA spiked in. Subset meaning: FACS-sorted CD8+CD4-CCR7+CD45RA+ naive T cells. All receptors come from a human donor in good health. Some libraries in this study had Jurkat cell RNA spiked in.

Comment on this clonotype: This may stem from a read error, because a much larger clone lies one nucleotide away. The rearrangement uses TRBV15 and TRBJ2-1; tentative D call: TRBD2 (5 bases). Germline lookup yields CDR1 LNHNV and CDR2 YYDKDF (reference sequence). This CDR3 is built from 18 residues. V lost 1 base and J 1 base, leaving 17 bases between the germline ends. The CDR3 DNA reads as TGTGCCACCAGCAGAGGATCCCCGGCAGGCGGGTCCTACAATGAGCAGTTCTTC. This sequence encodes CATSRGSPAGGSYNEQFF.

A note on this clonotype: This may stem from a read error, because a much larger clone lies one nucleotide away. The rearrangement links TRBV19 to TRBJ2-7, with D possibly matching TRBD2 (6 bases). Germline V gene sequence: CDR1 LNHDA, CDR2 SQIVND (reference sequence). The CDR3 loop spans 14 amino acids. CDR3 region: CASRGRPDSYERYF. The CDR3 region has the DNA TGTGCCAGTAGAGGGAGGCCCGACTCCTACGAGCGGTACTTC.

This clonotype is labeled medium-sized. The CDR3 region has the DNA TGTGCCAGCAGCTTAGTTCCGGCCCTGAACACTGAAGCTTTCTTT. It is translated as CASSLVPALNTEAFF. The chain recombines TRBV13 with TRBJ1-1, with D unresolved. The CDR3 runs 15 residues. V lost 1 base and J lost 0, with 9 bases in between. Germline CDR1 PRHDT, CDR2 FYEKMQ (reference sequence).

This clonotype was observed at least ten times. The chain is built from TRBV5-1 and TRBJ1-3, with D hard to call. Trimming took 0 bases from V and 0 from J, leaving 10 bases between them. Germline CDR1 and CDR2: SGHRS and YFSETQ. The CDR3 is 16 amino acids. CDR3 sequence (DNA): TGCGCCAGCAGCTTGGTCGCCGGCGGCTCTGGAAACACCATATATTTT. This sequence encodes CASSLVAGGSGNTIYF.

About this clonotype itself: This clone may be a read error of a much larger clone one base away. V and J are TRBV12-3 or TRBV12-4 and TRBJ2-7; D unresolved. The CDR3 contains 12 residues. Here the CDR3 DNA reads TGTGCCAGCAGGTTAGTGGGATACGAGCAGTACTTC. Translating it yields CASRLVGYEQYF.

The V gene is TRBV28, the J gene TRBJ2-7, with D maybe TRBD2 (7 bases). There are 15 residues in the CDR3. The germline V gene has CDR1 MDHEN and CDR2 SYDVKM. Trimming removed 6 bases from V and 5 bases from J, with 20 bases in between. CDR3: CASSFRGGGNNEQYF. CDR3 DNA sequence: TGTGCCAGCAGCTTCCGAGGGGGAGGGAACAACGAGCAGTACTTC. Filled out from reference TRBV28 and TRBJ2-7, the complete variable domain reads DVKVTQSSRYLVKRTGEKVFLECVQDMDHENMFWYRQDPGLGLRLIYFSYDVKMKEKGDIPEGYSVSREKKERFSLILESASTNQTSMYLCASSFRGGGNNEQYFGPGTRLTVT.

This rearrangement joins TRBV19 to TRBJ2-2, with TRBD1 identical over 7 bases. The germline CDR1 and CDR2 sequences are LNHDA and SQIVND (reference sequence). This CDR3 is 14 amino acids long. The J segment lost 8 bases and the V segment lost 1 base, leaving 4 bases of the junction unmatched. Here the CDR3 reads CASSIGDSWGELFF. The CDR3 coding sequence is TGTGCCAGTAGTATAGGGGACAGTTGGGGGGAGCTGTTTTTT.

The V and J genes are TRBV6-2 or TRBV6-3 and TRBJ1-1, with 7 bases matching TRBD1. The CDR3 spans 15 residues. The J segment lost 0 bases and the V segment lost 2 bases, leaving 3 bases of the junction unmatched. CDR1 is MNHEY, CDR2 SVGEGT, per germline. The CDR3 DNA reads TGTGCCAGCAGTTACGCAGGGGGACTGAACACTGAAGCTTTCTTT. Its protein product is CASSYAGGLNTEAFF.

This clonotype came up many times. The V call is TRBV5-6, the J call TRBJ2-1; 13 bases align to TRBD2. The CDR3 is 17 residues long. V shed 4 bases, J shed 5 bases, and the junction held 9 bases outside the gene matches. Germline CDR1 reads SGHDT; CDR2 reads YYEEEE. The CDR3 loop reads CASSGAGTSGINNEQFF. The CDR3 nucleotides read TGTGCCAGCAGCGGAGCTGGGACTAGCGGGATAAACAATGAGCAGTTCTTC.

Details on this clonotype: The final CDR3 position lacks the conserved phenylalanine or tryptophan, pointing to a likely read error. This chain uses TRBV5-1 with TRBJ2-7; no reliable D call. Germline values: CDR1 SGHRS, CDR2 YFSETQ. This CDR3 has 14 residues. This CDR3 reads CASGLDYGDYEQYL. DNA for the CDR3: TGCGCCAGCGGCTTGGATTATGGCGACTACGAGCAGTACCTC.

This clonotype was seen repeatedly, ten times or more. The chain combines TRBV4-1 with TRBJ2-7, with no clear D. The CDR3 covers 14 residues. Germline lookup yields CDR1 MGHRA and CDR2 YSYEKL. The ends were cut back, 2 bases at V and 0 bases at J, with 8 bases in the middle. CDR3 sequence: CASSQLQFSYEQYF. The CDR3 DNA sequence: TGCGCCAGCAGCCAACTGCAGTTCTCCTACGAGCAGTACTTC.

About this clonotype itself: A single base separates this from a much larger clone, so it may be a read error. The V call is TRBV29-1, the J call TRBJ2-3, with D possibly matching TRBD1 (5 bases). Germline values: CDR1 SQVTM, CDR2 ANQGSEA. This CDR3 comprises 14 residues. CDR3 sequence reads: CSVEGADSTGTQYF. In DNA, the CDR3 is TGCAGCGTTGAGGGCGCCGATTCCACAGGTACGCAGTATTTT.

This clonotype was found a few times. This chain connects TRBV12-5 to TRBJ2-2, with D perhaps TRBD1 (5 bases). The germline V and J ends were trimmed by 6 bases and 6 bases, with 20 bases remaining between them. Germline V gives CDR1 LGHNT, CDR2 FRNRAP. This CDR3 is 16 amino acids long. The CDR3 nucleotides read TGTGCTAGTGGCACCTTCCAGGGTACTCTAGCCGGGGAGCTGTTTTTT. Its protein is CASGTFQGTLAGELFF.

On this clonotype itself: A read error may be the cause here, since a much bigger clone is one base away. V is TRBV6-5 and J is TRBJ2-6; D might be TRBD1 (5 bases). Germline values: CDR1 MNHEY, CDR2 SVGAGI. This CDR3 is 13 amino acids long. This CDR3 is CASSQSGANVLAF. In nucleotides, the CDR3 is TGTGCCAGCAGCCAATCTGGGGCCAACGTCCTGGCTTTC.

The rearrangement uses TRBV4-1 and TRBJ2-5; 9 nucleotides line up with TRBD1. The germline V gene has CDR1 MGHRA and CDR2 YSYEKL. This CDR3 comprises 14 residues. Trimming removed 2 bases from V and 5 bases from J; junction bases left unmatched: 3. CDR3 sequence reads: CASSQTGGAETQYF. Written as DNA, the CDR3 is TGCGCCAGCAGCCAAACAGGGGGCGCGGAGACCCAGTACTTC.

In its sample, this clonotype ranks as medium-sized. The rearrangement joins TRBV28 to TRBJ2-7; no firm D call. Germline V lookup: CDR1 MDHEN, CDR2 SYDVKM. Trimming cost V 4 bases and J 3 bases, with 7 bases left between them. CDR3 length: 12 amino acids. In DNA form, the CDR3 reads TGTGCCAGCAGTTCTGGGATCTACGAGCAGTACTTC. Residues: CASSSGIYEQYF.

There are many counts of this clonotype. The chain recombines TRBV12-3 or TRBV12-4 with TRBJ2-7, with D tentatively TRBD1 (6 bases). The CDR3 contains 17 residues. The V end was cut by 3 bases, the J end by 0 bases, with 18 bases between. The CDR3 region is CASSFVVSLRGSYEQYF. The DNA for the CDR3 is TGTGCCAGCAGTTTTGTGGTCTCCCTCAGGGGCTCCTACGAGCAGTACTTC.

This clonotype was recorded a few times. The rearrangement joins TRBV15 to TRBJ2-7; 10 bases line up with TRBD2. CDR1 is LNHNV, CDR2 YYDKDF, per germline (reference sequence). CDR3 length: 15 amino acids. The junction had 2 bases not matched to a gene; V was cut back by 0 bases and J by 3 bases. CDR3 protein: CATSRERTSGYEQYF. In DNA form, the CDR3 reads TGTGCCACCAGCAGAGAAAGGACTAGCGGCTACGAGCAGTACTTC.

In this sample, this clonotype turned up many times. V and J are TRBV7-9 and TRBJ2-3; 7 nucleotides agree with TRBD2. The germline CDR1 and CDR2 sequences are SEHNR and FQNEAQ (reference sequence). This CDR3 has 16 amino acids. The V gene end was trimmed by 4 bases and the J gene end by 6 bases; junction bases not matched to a gene: 13. CDR3 protein: CASSYPAGGRGDTQYF. The CDR3 DNA sequence: TGTGCCAGCAGCTACCCCGCCGGCGGGAGAGGGGATACGCAGTATTTT.

The chain joins TRBV28 to TRBJ1-6, with no clear D. There are 15 residues in the CDR3. V gave up 8 bases and J gave up 10 bases, with 21 bases separating them. Germline CDR1 is MDHEN and CDR2 is SYDVKM. In DNA form, the CDR3 reads TGTGCCAGCCCTCGGCACCCGGGTCCTGCCTCACCCCTCCACTTT. Translation gives CASPRHPGPASPLHF.

This clonotype was seen a few times. The V call is TRBV6-2 or TRBV6-3, the J call TRBJ2-2; perhaps TRBD1 as D (5 bases). Germline loops: CDR1 MNHEY, CDR2 SVGEGT. Trimming cost V 3 bases and J 3 bases, with 17 bases left between them. The CDR3 contains 17 residues. The CDR3 spells CASSYFDIGADTGELFF. The CDR3, as DNA: TGTGCCAGCAGTTATTTCGACATTGGGGCGGACACCGGGGAGCTGTTTTTT.

This clonotype was seen at least ten times. The chain joins TRBV28 to TRBJ2-1; 7 nucleotides line up with TRBD1. Germline V gives CDR1 MDHEN, CDR2 SYDVKM. CDR3 size: 11 residues. The J segment lost 16 bases and the V segment lost 2 bases, leaving 5 bases of the junction unmatched. The CDR3 DNA reads as TGTGCCAGCAGTTTAGACAGGGTCGAATTCTTC. As protein: CASSLDRVEFF.

As regards this clonotype: With a much larger clone just one base away, this may be a read error. The chain joins TRBV13 to TRBJ1-1; D is undetermined. CDR1 and CDR2 (germline): PRHDT, FYEKMQ (reference sequence). The germline V and J ends were trimmed by 6 bases and 2 bases, with 10 bases remaining between them. CDR3 length equals 13 residues. The CDR3 coding sequence is TGTGCCAGCAGAACGCAGGCAAACACTGAAGCTTTCTTT. Translated: CASRTQANTEAFF.

The gene calls are TRBV7-9 and TRBJ2-7; 10 positions agree with TRBD2. The germline V gene encodes CDR1 SEHNR and CDR2 FQNEAQ (reference sequence). V was clipped by 5 bases and J by 5 bases; unmatched bases: 12. The CDR3 has 16 residues. For the CDR3, the DNA is TGTGCCAGCAGCGGTAGGGCTAGCGGGAGTCCCCACGAGCAGTACTTC. Residues: CASSGRASGSPHEQYF.

The V gene is TRBV7-2, the J gene TRBJ2-5, with 8 bases that match TRBD1. The CDR3 contains 16 residues. The germline gives CDR1 SGHTA, CDR2 FQGNSA. V gave up 3 bases and J gave up 5 bases; unmatched junction bases: 11. The CDR3 spells CASSFAGTGPRETQYF. The CDR3 coding sequence is TGTGCCAGCAGCTTTGCCGGGACAGGCCCCAGGGAGACCCAGTACTTC.